The rows below give T cell receptor beta chains drawn from one sample of a study of blood T cell repertoires in COVID-19. Profiled with immunoSEQ multiplex PCR; TCRdb holds only in-frame clones, not every one. Found here are fewer than 150,000 clones, just under 90% of them singletons; the top ten hold 4% to 4.5%. The sequenced sample consisted of peripheral blood. These receptors were collected from a woman between 35 and 50 years old with acute or convalescent COVID-19. Both conserved end residues are part of each CDR3.

CSVEDVGDSPYEQYF,TRBV29-1,TRBJ2-7
CASRDRAYEQYF,TRBV2,TRBJ2-7
CASSPLRRASGANTGELFF,TRBV9,TRBJ2-2
CATSGGFQPQHF,TRBV19,TRBJ1-5
CASSTGGDNQPQHF,TRBV5-6,TRBJ1-5
CASARRLNTEAFF,TRBV27,TRBJ1-1
CASSSRDRERKLFF,TRBV7-9,TRBJ1-4
CASSFTSHRSWGVQHF,TRBV28,TRBJ1-5
CASRGGNYYNEQFF,TRBV19,TRBJ2-1
CASSEGLGGYTF,TRBV19,TRBJ1-2
CASSAGSRSDYGYTF,TRBV9,TRBJ1-2
CASSLVAGTHGYTF,TRBV5-1,TRBJ1-2
CASSQGGRFNEQFF,TRBV7-3,TRBJ2-1
CASWGTDRIGDEQFF,TRBV2,TRBJ2-1
CASSGQATYEQYF,TRBV27,TRBJ2-7
CASSLSDSGYEQYF,TRBV7-2,TRBJ2-7
CASSDHRDGYTF,TRBV14,TRBJ1-2
CASRQGVYGYTF,TRBV30,TRBJ1-2
CASNLSGGRYF,TRBV6-5,TRBJ2-7
CASSLEGTSTDTQYF,TRBV5-1,TRBJ2-3
CASSPRGGRAFLSEQYF,TRBV7-9,TRBJ2-7
CASSPGSPGEQYF,TRBV28,TRBJ2-7
CATSRTDTQYF,TRBV24-1,TRBJ2-3
CASTSTSSYEQYF,TRBV28,TRBJ2-7
CASSLIGASNQPQHF,TRBV7-2,TRBJ1-5
CASSKTQTYEQYF,TRBV19,TRBJ2-7